The clone carrying this T cell receptor (beta chain) has a handful of counts. TCRdb reanalysed the RT-PCR reads using MiXCR and keeps one entry per CDR3 protein. The table has over 800,000 distinct CDR3 sequences, 21% seen once; the top ten hold about 10%. The sample comes from a study of response to subunit inactivated influenza vaccine. This CDR3 region has 14 residues. The germline V gene has CDR1 MNHNS and CDR2 SASEGT. Trimming stripped 7 bases from V and 2 bases from J, with 15 bases between. The V call is TRBV6-1, the J call TRBJ2-7; D might be TRBD1 (6 bases). The specimen was PBMCs from blood, collected around 5 days after vaccination. This receptor was obtained from a man aged 45-65 years who received an inactivated influenza vaccine. The CDR3 is CASNTRGQPYEQYF. The CDR3, as DNA: TGTGCCAGCAATACGAGGGGACAACCCTACGAGCAGTACTTC.